Each of the 27 T cell receptor beta chains below was sequenced from the same sample in a study of blood T cell repertoires in COVID-19. Clones were sequenced by immunoSEQ multiplex PCR, and TCRdb holds only the in-frame ones, with some missing. The data show approximately 49,000 clones, with about 63% seen just once and about 9% held by the top ten. The sample was peripheral blood. The receptors come from a woman aged 70-85 years with acute or convalescent COVID-19.

This clone was seen only once. V is TRBV3-1 (or the pseudogene TRBV3-2) and J is TRBJ1-4; D is undetermined. Trimming left V 1 base short and J 5 bases short, with 14 bases between. Looked up from germline, CDR1 is LGHDT and CDR2 is YNNKEL (reference sequence). The CDR3 covers 16 residues. The CDR3 DNA reads as TGTGCCAGCAGCCAAGTGAGGGATCAAGGAAATGAAAAACTGTTTTTT. It yields the protein CASSQVRDQGNEKLFF.

The chain has TRBV6-5 and TRBJ2-5; 8 bases map to TRBD2. The V gene's germline CDR1 is MNHEY and CDR2 SVGAGI. CDR3 length: 15 amino acids. The J segment lost 5 bases and the V segment lost 8 bases, leaving 13 bases of the junction unmatched. CDR3 sequence: CASVAGRLPGETQYF. The CDR3 coding sequence is TGTGCCAGCGTAGCGGGGAGACTCCCGGGGGAGACCCAGTACTTC.

This clone was counted between two and nine times. This chain uses TRBV6-1 with TRBJ1-2; D is ambiguous. The CDR3 is 12 residues long. The germline V gene encodes CDR1 MNHNS and CDR2 SASEGT. The V end was cut by 3 bases, the J end by 0 bases, with 2 bases between. The CDR3 loop is CASSDANYGYTF. The CDR3 DNA is TGTGCCAGCAGTGACGCTAACTATGGCTACACCTTC.

V is TRBV21-1 and J is TRBJ1-4; the tabulated D call, TRBD1, remains unverified against the DNA. TRBV21-1 is a pseudogene segment. CDR3 length equals 17 residues. CDR3 DNA sequence: TGTGCCAGCAGCCTCACCTCCGACAGGGAGAGTAGGAAAAAACTGTTTTTT. It specifies CASSLTSDRESRKKLFF.

The chain recombines TRBV7-3 with TRBJ2-3, with TRBD1 matching over 8 bases. V was clipped by 6 bases and J by 3 bases; unmatched bases: 14. The CDR3 is 17 amino acids. The germline gives CDR1 SGHTA, CDR2 FQGTGA. CDR3 bases: TGTGCCAGCAGTACTGGACAGGGTTTGGCGGGGACAGATACGCAGTATTTT. This sequence encodes CASSTGQGLAGTDTQYF. The full variable domain, with the rest looked up from reference TRBV7-3 and TRBJ2-3, is GAGVSQTPSNKVTEKGKYVELRCDPISGHTALYWYRQSLGQGPEFLIYFQGTGAADDSGLPNDRFFAVRPEGSVSTLKIQRTERGDSAVYLCASSTGQGLAGTDTQYFGPGTRLTVL.

The V call is TRBV7-9, the J call TRBJ2-7; TRBD1 matches at 7 bases. Trimming cost V 1 base and J 2 bases; bases outside gene matches: 8. Germline assignment: CDR1 SEHNR and CDR2 FQNEAQ (reference sequence). This CDR3 spans 16 amino acids. CDR3: CASSLGRGQLAYEQYF. In DNA, the CDR3 is TGTGCCAGCAGCTTAGGCCGGGGACAGTTAGCCTACGAGCAGTACTTC.

The chain joins TRBV2 to TRBJ2-5; D gene uncertain. CDR3 length equals 13 residues. Germline-derived CDR1 and CDR2 are SNHLY and FYNNEI. V was trimmed by 7 bases and J by 3 bases, leaving 12 bases between them. The CDR3 reads CASTWRLKETQYF. The CDR3, as DNA: TGTGCCAGCACGTGGCGGCTAAAAGAGACCCAGTACTTC.

CDR3 residues: CASSLWEGETQYF. The CDR3 DNA sequence: TGTGCCAGCAGTCTGTGGGAGGGAGAGACCCAGTACTTC. The chain is built from TRBV2 and TRBJ2-5; 7 positions agree with TRBD2. From germline, CDR1 is SNHLY and CDR2 FYNNEI. The CDR3 loop spans 13 amino acids. V shed 5 bases, J shed 4 bases, and the junction held 4 bases outside the gene matches.

This chain connects TRBV10-3 to TRBJ1-3, with 8 bases fitting TRBD1. After removal of 5 bases from V and 2 bases from J, the junction contained 8 bases not matched to a gene. The germline V gene has CDR1 ENHRY and CDR2 SYGVKD. This CDR3 region has 16 residues. This CDR3 reads CAISLGQERAGNTIYF. The CDR3 DNA sequence: TGTGCCATCAGTCTGGGACAGGAAAGGGCTGGAAACACCATATATTTT.

This chain joins TRBV7-9 and TRBJ2-7; TRBD2 is a possible D gene (6 bases). This CDR3 is built from 14 residues. V shed 1 base and J shed 0 bases, with 7 bases lying between them. CDR1 is SEHNR, CDR2 FQNEAQ, per germline (reference sequence). CDR3 nucleotides: TGTGCCAGCAGCTTAGGCGGGACCTCCTACGAGCAGTACTTC. This encodes CASSLGGTSYEQYF.

The CDR3 nucleotides are TGCGCCAGCAGCTTGGCCGGGAACTACGAGCAGTACTTC. This gives the protein CASSLAGNYEQYF. J is TRBJ2-7 and V is TRBV5-1; TRBD2 might be the D (5 bases). The germline V gene encodes CDR1 SGHRS and CDR2 YFSETQ. V was shortened by 0 bases and J by 3 bases, with 7 bases between the two germline ends. This CDR3 region has 13 residues. Full variable domain (outside the CDR3, taken from reference TRBV5-1 and TRBJ2-7): KAGVTQTPRYLIKTRGQQVTLSCSPISGHRSVSWYQQTPGQGLQFLFEYFSETQRNKGNFPGRFSGRQFSNSRSEMNVSTLELGDSALYLCASSLAGNYEQYFGPGTRLTVT.

This clone is labeled as medium-sized. J is TRBJ1-5 and V is TRBV19; D may be TRBD1 (6 bases). There are 16 residues in the CDR3. V shed 3 bases and J shed 0 bases, with 12 bases lying between them. Germline CDR1 reads LNHDA; CDR2 reads SQIVND (reference sequence). CDR3 residues: CASSIWGRYSNQPQHF. The CDR3 coding sequence is TGTGCCAGTAGTATTTGGGGGCGGTATAGCAATCAGCCCCAGCATTTT.

The rearrangement joins TRBV3-1 (or the pseudogene TRBV3-2) to TRBJ1-2; D is uncertain. The germline gives CDR1 LGHDT, CDR2 YNNKEL (reference sequence). CDR3 length: 17 amino acids. V lost 3 bases, J lost 2 bases, and 19 bases lay in between. The CDR3 region has the DNA TGTGCCAGCAGCCAGTCTGACGCGGGTATCCCCAACTATGGCTACACCTTC. Translated, it gives CASSQSDAGIPNYGYTF.

The chain links TRBV12-1 to TRBJ2-7; the table's D gene call, TRBD2, was not cross checked with the DNA. TRBV12-1 is an annotated pseudogene. This CDR3 has 15 amino acids. The CDR3 DNA is TGTGCCAGCACCACTCGTTTAGCGGGAATCCACGAGCAGTACTTC. Its protein product is CASTTRLAGIHEQYF.

This clone was seen repeatedly, ten times or more. The V call is TRBV4-1, the J call TRBJ2-7; D gene uncertain. This CDR3 region has 14 residues. V lost 1 base, J lost 4 bases, and 11 bases lay in between. Germline assignment: CDR1 MGHRA and CDR2 YSYEKL. CDR3 nucleotides: TGCGCCAGCAGCCAAGCAGAACAGACGTACGAGCAGTACTTC. Encoded protein: CASSQAEQTYEQYF.

In its sample, this clone was seen a few times. This rearrangement joins TRBV6-5 to TRBJ2-2; TRBD1 is a possible D gene (6 bases). Germline-derived CDR1 and CDR2 are MNHEY and SVGAGI. The germline V and J ends were trimmed by 11 bases and 0 bases, with 10 bases remaining between them. This CDR3 spans 13 amino acids. In DNA form, the CDR3 reads TGTGCCGCAGGGGCCCCGAACACCGGGGAGCTGTTTTTT. It is translated as CAAGAPNTGELFF.

This clone was detected a few times. The V and J genes are TRBV6-5 and TRBJ1-4; 8 bases map to TRBD1. J gave up 8 bases and V 6 bases, and 8 bases lay outside the gene matches. Per germline, CDR1 MNHEY and CDR2 SVGAGI. This CDR3 has 14 amino acids. DNA for the CDR3: TGTGCCAGCAGGACGACAGGGACAGGAGAAAAACTGTTTTTT. Its translation: CASRTTGTGEKLFF.

This clone is a singleton in its sample. The chain carries TRBV4-2 and TRBJ1-2; TRBD1 matches 9 bases. The V and J ends lost 2 bases and 4 bases, in that order; junction bases with no gene match: 8. Germline assignment: CDR1 LGHNA and CDR2 YNFKEQ. The CDR3 spans 16 residues. The CDR3: CASSQRGTGHSYGYTF. The CDR3, as DNA: TGTGCCAGCAGCCAAAGGGGGACAGGGCATTCCTATGGCTACACCTTC.

This clone appeared a few times. This chain uses TRBV24-1 with TRBJ1-2; 10 nucleotides align to TRBD1. The CDR3 is 14 amino acids. CDR1 and CDR2 (germline): KGHDR, SFDVKD. J lost 7 bases, V lost 9 bases, and 10 bases had no gene match. CDR3 loop: CATVRQGARCGYTF. The CDR3 nucleotides are TGTGCCACCGTAAGACAGGGGGCGAGGTGTGGCTACACCTTC.

The rearrangement links TRBV27 to TRBJ2-7; maybe TRBD1 (6 bases). Germline V lookup: CDR1 MNHEY, CDR2 SMNVEV (reference sequence). There are 13 residues in the CDR3. With 4 bases removed from V and 5 bases from J, the gap between germline ends came to 12 bases. CDR3 sequence: CASSSNRVHEQYF. The CDR3 DNA reads as TGTGCCAGCAGTTCAAACAGGGTCCACGAGCAGTACTTC.

The chain carries TRBV5-1 and TRBJ1-1; 9 nucleotides line up with TRBD1. The V gene's germline CDR1 is SGHRS and CDR2 YFSETQ. The CDR3 covers 16 residues. The V and J ends lost 3 bases and 1 base, in that order; junction bases with no gene match: 7. CDR3: CASSSDRGSENTEAFF. The CDR3 region has the DNA TGCGCCAGCAGCTCGGACAGGGGCAGTGAGAACACTGAAGCTTTCTTT.

V and J are TRBV6-1 and TRBJ1-2; 12 bases align to TRBD1. The CDR3 loop spans 16 amino acids. V trimming: 0 bases; J trimming: 7 bases; junction bases outside the gene matches: 6. Germline-derived CDR1 and CDR2 are MNHNS and SASEGT. Written as DNA, the CDR3 is TGTGCCAGCAGTGAAGCGATAGGGACAGGGGGCTTTGGCTACACCTTC. Translated, it gives CASSEAIGTGGFGYTF.

The chain has TRBV5-4 and TRBJ2-1; D uncertain. Trimming left V 2 bases short and J 6 bases short, with 9 bases between. The CDR3 is made up of 13 amino acids. CDR1 and CDR2 from the germline V gene are SGHNT and YYREEE (reference sequence). The CDR3 reads CASSLYSLNEQFF. DNA of the CDR3: TGTGCCAGCAGCTTATACTCGCTCAATGAGCAGTTCTTC.

The J gene is TRBJ2-2, the V gene TRBV6-5; TRBD2 matches 7 bases. This CDR3 has 15 residues. V was clipped by 3 bases and J by 2 bases; unmatched bases: 3. Germline CDR1 MNHEY, CDR2 SVGAGI. For the CDR3, the DNA is TGTGCCAGCAGTTATGGGGGGGGTAACACCGGGGAGCTGTTTTTT. Its protein is CASSYGGGNTGELFF.

The chain uses TRBV6-5 and TRBJ2-3; 8 positions match TRBD1. The CDR3 contains 13 residues. The germline V gene encodes CDR1 MNHEY and CDR2 SVGAGI. V dropped 8 bases and J dropped 4; count of bases not matched to a gene: 5. CDR3 bases: TGTGCCAGCGTCGACAGGGGCGCAGATACGCAGTATTTT. This codes for CASVDRGADTQYF.

The chain uses TRBV7-8 and TRBJ1-4; 10 nucleotides match TRBD1. Trimming took 4 bases from V and 3 from J; bases not matched to a gene: 2. The CDR3 length is 15 residues. CDR1 SGHVS and CDR2 FQNEAQ come from the germline V gene. The CDR3 region has the DNA TGTGCCAGCAGCTATGGGACAGGGGCTAATGAAAAACTGTTTTTT. Protein product: CASSYGTGANEKLFF.

The CDR3 DNA sequence: TGTGCCAGTAGTAACACCGGGACTAGCGGTCAAGAGACCCAGTACTTC. Protein product: CASSNTGTSGQETQYF. The V gene is TRBV19, the J gene TRBJ2-5; 11 nucleotides align to TRBD2. The length of the CDR3 is 16 residues. Germline CDR1 reads LNHDA; CDR2 reads SQIVND (reference sequence). J was trimmed by 2 bases and V by 4 bases; bases with no gene match: 6. The variable domain in full, completed from reference TRBV19 and TRBJ2-5, reads DGGITQSPKYLFRKEGQNVTLSCEQNLNHDAMYWYRQDPGQGLRLIYYSQIVNDFQKGDIAEGYSVSREKKESFPLTVTSAQKNPTAFYLCASSNTGTSGQETQYFGPGTRLLVL.